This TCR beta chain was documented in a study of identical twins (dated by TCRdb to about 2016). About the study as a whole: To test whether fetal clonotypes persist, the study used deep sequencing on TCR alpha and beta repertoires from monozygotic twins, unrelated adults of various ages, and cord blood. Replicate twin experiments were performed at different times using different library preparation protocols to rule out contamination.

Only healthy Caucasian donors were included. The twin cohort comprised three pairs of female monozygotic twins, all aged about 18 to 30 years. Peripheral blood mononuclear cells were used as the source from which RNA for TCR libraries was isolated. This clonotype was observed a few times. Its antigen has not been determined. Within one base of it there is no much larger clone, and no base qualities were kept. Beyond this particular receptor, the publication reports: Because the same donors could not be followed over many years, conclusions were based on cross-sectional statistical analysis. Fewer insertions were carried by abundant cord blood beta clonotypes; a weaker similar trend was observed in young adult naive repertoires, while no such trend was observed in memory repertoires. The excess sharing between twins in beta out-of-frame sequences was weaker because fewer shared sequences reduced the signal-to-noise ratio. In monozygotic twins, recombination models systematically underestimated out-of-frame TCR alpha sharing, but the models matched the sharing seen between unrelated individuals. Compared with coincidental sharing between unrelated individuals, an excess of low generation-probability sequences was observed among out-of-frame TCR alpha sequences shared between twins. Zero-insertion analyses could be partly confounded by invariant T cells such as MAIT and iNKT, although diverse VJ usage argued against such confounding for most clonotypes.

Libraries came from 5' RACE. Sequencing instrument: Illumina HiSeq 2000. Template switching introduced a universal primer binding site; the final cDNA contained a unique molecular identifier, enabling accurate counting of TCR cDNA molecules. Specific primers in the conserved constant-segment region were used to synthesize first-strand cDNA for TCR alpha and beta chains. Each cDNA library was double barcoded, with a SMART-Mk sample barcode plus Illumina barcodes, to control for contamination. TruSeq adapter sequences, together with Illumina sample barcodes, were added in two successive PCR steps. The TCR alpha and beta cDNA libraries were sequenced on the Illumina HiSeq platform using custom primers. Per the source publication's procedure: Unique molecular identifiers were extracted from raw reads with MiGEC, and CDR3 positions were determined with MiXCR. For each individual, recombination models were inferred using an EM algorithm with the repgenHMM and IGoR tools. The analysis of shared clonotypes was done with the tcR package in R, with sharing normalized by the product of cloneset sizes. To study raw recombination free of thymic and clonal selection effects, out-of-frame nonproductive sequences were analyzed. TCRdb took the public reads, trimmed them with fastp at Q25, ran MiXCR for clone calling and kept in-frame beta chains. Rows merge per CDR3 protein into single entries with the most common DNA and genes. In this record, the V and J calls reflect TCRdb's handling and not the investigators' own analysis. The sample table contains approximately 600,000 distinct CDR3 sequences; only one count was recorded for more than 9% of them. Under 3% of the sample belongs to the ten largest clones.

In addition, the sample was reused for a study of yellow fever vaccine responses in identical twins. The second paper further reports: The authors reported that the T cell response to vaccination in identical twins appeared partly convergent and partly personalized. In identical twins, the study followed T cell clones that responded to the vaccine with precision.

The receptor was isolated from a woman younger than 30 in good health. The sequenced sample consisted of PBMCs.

The CDR3 protein: CSAREQSGGAGELFF. The nucleotide sequence reads TGCAGTGCTAGAGAACAGAGCGGGGGGGCCGGGGAGCTGTTTTTT. The V gene is TRBV20-1 and the J gene is TRBJ2-2; 10 of the junction bases match TRBD2. Germline trimming amounts to 0 bases on V and 6 bases on J, with 4 as the count of junction bases outside the gene matches. The germline V gene (reference sequence) provides CDR1 DFQATT and CDR2 SNEGSKA. The CDR3, from cysteine to phenylalanine, totals 15 residues. Here the CDR3 DNA is all that survives: 45 bases in frame from base 1.